This T cell receptor beta chain was obtained from a study of naive and memory T cell subsets. CMV status came from CD4+ IFNgamma after overnight CMV lysate stimulation. Both TRBC1 and TRBC2 were covered by a beta constant-region primer of two equimolar oligonucleotides. MiXCR, run by TCRdb on the UMI-ligation and nested PCR reads, gives a single entry per CDR3 protein. The data show 130,000 to 150,000 distinct CDR3 sequences, with approximately 15% seen just once and 0.14% held by the top ten. This clonotype was found a few times. The CDR3 has 17 amino acids. V lost 4 bases, J lost 5 bases, and 12 bases stayed unmatched.

The J gene is TRBJ2-3, the V gene TRBV12-3 or TRBV12-4; TRBD2 aligns across 10 bases. The sequence was collected from a human donor in good health. Source material: naive CD4+ T cells from blood. The CDR3 DNA follows: TGTGCCAGCAGTTCCCCGGCTAGCGGGAGATTCGTAGATACGCAGTATTTT. It yields the protein CASSSPASGRFVDTQYF.